The rows below give T cell receptor beta chains drawn from one sample of a study of cytomegalovirus exposure and HLA in healthy donors. Measured with immunoSEQ multiplex PCR; TCRdb has only the in-frame clones, and not every one. The table lists over 150,000 clones, about three quarters of them singletons, with approximately 1.3% in the top ten. The sequencing sample was made of PBMCs. The source of these receptors is a young man in good health and CMV-seronegative. CDR3s include the opening cysteine and the closing phenylalanine or tryptophan. The order of the fields is D gene, J gene, V gene, CDR3 length, clone size, CDR3 DNA, CDR3 protein. A D gene is named only where the DNA matches it firmly. Clone size is shown for a subset of rows, as once, few, many or a class of expanded clone.

D gene: NA
J gene: TRBJ2-7
V gene: TRBV4-3
CDR3 length: 13
clone size: NA
CDR3 DNA: TGCGCCAGCAGCCAAGTAGGGGCGCGGGAGCAGTACTTC
CDR3 protein: CASSQVGAREQYF

D gene: TRBD2
J gene: TRBJ2-1
V gene: TRBV10-2
CDR3 length: 14
clone size: NA
CDR3 DNA: TGCGCCAGCAGGGCGGGAGGCCTTTACAATGAGCAGTTCTTC
CDR3 protein: CASRAGGLYNEQFF

D gene: TRBD2
J gene: TRBJ2-7
V gene: TRBV6-5
CDR3 length: 14
clone size: once
CDR3 DNA: TGTGCCAGCAGTTCAAGCGGGAGCTACTACGAGCAGTACTTC
CDR3 protein: CASSSSGSYYEQYF

D gene: NA
J gene: TRBJ2-1
V gene: TRBV11-3
CDR3 length: 13
clone size: few
CDR3 DNA: TGTGCCAGCAGCTTCGGCGCGGGAAGTGAGCAGTTCTTC
CDR3 protein: CASSFGAGSEQFF

D gene: TRBD2
J gene: TRBJ2-1
V gene: TRBV19
CDR3 length: 15
clone size: NA
CDR3 DNA: TGTGCCAGTAGTAGGGGACTAGGATCCTACAATGAGCAGTTCTTC
CDR3 protein: CASSRGLGSYNEQFF

D gene: NA
J gene: TRBJ2-6
V gene: TRBV28
CDR3 length: 17
clone size: NA
CDR3 DNA: TGTGCCAGCAGTTTCAGGGGAATAAGCTCTGGGGCCAACGTCCTGACTTTC
CDR3 protein: CASSFRGISSGANVLTF

D gene: TRBD1
J gene: TRBJ1-1
V gene: TRBV2
CDR3 length: 15
clone size: medium-sized
CDR3 DNA: TGTGCCAGCTACCCAGGGGGACAGCTGAACACTGAAGCTTTCTTT
CDR3 protein: CASYPGGQLNTEAFF

D gene: NA
J gene: TRBJ2-1
V gene: TRBV5-1
CDR3 length: 12
clone size: NA
CDR3 DNA: TGCGCCAGCAGCGGGCAGGGGAGTGAGCAGTTCTTC
CDR3 protein: CASSGQGSEQFF

D gene: NA
J gene: TRBJ1-5
V gene: TRBV7-9
CDR3 length: 12
clone size: NA
CDR3 DNA: TGTGCCAGCAGCTTCGGAGGTCAGCCCCAGCATTTT
CDR3 protein: CASSFGGQPQHF

D gene: TRBD1
J gene: TRBJ2-7
V gene: TRBV4-2
CDR3 length: 13
clone size: NA
CDR3 DNA: TGTGCCAGCAGCCTTGCACAGGGGCGCGAGCAGTACTTC
CDR3 protein: CASSLAQGREQYF

D gene: NA
J gene: TRBJ2-7
V gene: TRBV10-2
CDR3 length: 14
clone size: NA
CDR3 DNA: TGCGCCAGCAGTGGGGGCGGGGGCGGCCACGAGCAGTACTTC
CDR3 protein: CASSGGGGGHEQYF

D gene: TRBD1
J gene: TRBJ1-1
V gene: TRBV19
CDR3 length: 16
clone size: few
CDR3 DNA: TGTGCCAGTAGTATAGATCCGGGACAGGAGTACACTGAAGCTTTCTTT
CDR3 protein: CASSIDPGQEYTEAFF

D gene: NA
J gene: TRBJ2-1
V gene: TRBV9
CDR3 length: 12
clone size: NA
CDR3 DNA: TGTGCCAGCAGCTCCCAGGGGCATGAGCAGTTCTTC
CDR3 protein: CASSSQGHEQFF

D gene: NA
J gene: TRBJ2-7
V gene: TRBV14
CDR3 length: 13
clone size: NA
CDR3 DNA: TGTGCCAGCAGCCAATTCAGCTCCTACGAGCAGTACTTC
CDR3 protein: CASSQFSSYEQYF

D gene: TRBD2
J gene: TRBJ2-3
V gene: TRBV28
CDR3 length: 16
clone size: NA
CDR3 DNA: TGTGCCAGCAGACGGGGAGCGGGAGCACCCACAGATACGCAGTATTTT
CDR3 protein: CASRRGAGAPTDTQYF

D gene: NA
J gene: TRBJ2-6
V gene: TRBV27
CDR3 length: 15
clone size: NA
CDR3 DNA: TGTGCCAGCAGTCCCTCCCTCTCTGGGGCCAACGTCCTGACTTTC
CDR3 protein: CASSPSLSGANVLTF

D gene: NA
J gene: TRBJ2-7
V gene: TRBV28
CDR3 length: 15
clone size: NA
CDR3 DNA: TGTGCCAGCAGTTTCGGCGGGGAGGGGGGATACGAGCAGTACTTC
CDR3 protein: CASSFGGEGGYEQYF

D gene: TRBD1
J gene: TRBJ2-5
V gene: TRBV5-6
CDR3 length: 14
clone size: NA
CDR3 DNA: TGTGCCAGCAGCTACCGGGACAGGGGGGAGACCCAGTACTTC
CDR3 protein: CASSYRDRGETQYF

D gene: TRBD1
J gene: TRBJ2-2
V gene: TRBV9
CDR3 length: 15
clone size: NA
CDR3 DNA: TGTGCCAGCAGCGTAGAGGGACAGGGGACCGGGGAGCTGTTTTTT
CDR3 protein: CASSVEGQGTGELFF

D gene: NA
J gene: TRBJ1-5
V gene: TRBV7-2
CDR3 length: 12
clone size: NA
CDR3 DNA: TGTGCCAGCAGCTTTCAACAACAGCCCCAGCATTTT
CDR3 protein: CASSFQQQPQHF

D gene: NA
J gene: TRBJ2-4
V gene: TRBV4-1
CDR3 length: 15
clone size: NA
CDR3 DNA: TGCGCCAGCAGCCAAGAGCGGGGCGGCAAAAACATTCAGTACTTC
CDR3 protein: CASSQERGGKNIQYF

D gene: TRBD2
J gene: TRBJ2-5
V gene: TRBV7-9
CDR3 length: 15
clone size: NA
CDR3 DNA: TGTGCCAGCAGCCTAGCGGGGGCAGGTTGGGAGACCCAGTACTTC
CDR3 protein: CASSLAGAGWETQYF

D gene: NA
J gene: TRBJ1-2
V gene: TRBV7-2
CDR3 length: 13
clone size: NA
CDR3 DNA: TGTGCCAGCAGCTCACCACAGTACTATGGCTACACCTTC
CDR3 protein: CASSSPQYYGYTF

D gene: NA
J gene: TRBJ1-1
V gene: TRBV6-1
CDR3 length: 15
clone size: few
CDR3 DNA: TGTGCCAGCAGCCTTCTAGGACACCTTGACACTGAAGCTTTCTTT
CDR3 protein: CASSLLGHLDTEAFF